The 18 T cell receptor beta chains presented below share a single source sample, sequenced in a study of neurological immune-mediated disorders (dated by TCRdb to the late 2010s). Libraries were prepared through 5' RACE. The listed sequencing device is Illumina HiSeq 2500. The public reads were reanalyzed by TCRdb: fastp trimming at Q25, MiXCR alignment, in-frame beta chains only. Here each entry gathers all rows of one CDR3 protein and keeps the most common genes and DNA. The sample yields some 30,000 distinct CDR3 sequences; around 20% were counted once. Roughly 17% of the sample is held by the ten biggest clonotypes. Sequencing used PBMCs. Every receptor here comes from a woman aged 60-75 years in good health.

The genes are TRBV7-3 and TRBJ2-5; D is unclear. V was clipped by 5 bases and J by 4 bases, with 14 bases between them. Germline CDR1 is SGHTA and CDR2 is FQGTGA. The CDR3 loop spans 14 amino acids. As DNA, the CDR3 is TGTGCCAGCAGCCGAGTTGGGTTAGGAGAGACCCAGTACTTC. Translated: CASSRVGLGETQYF. The complete variable domain, with remaining parts taken from reference TRBV7-3 and TRBJ2-5, reads GAGVSQTPSNKVTEKGKYVELRCDPISGHTALYWYRQSLGQGPEFLIYFQGTGAADDSGLPNDRFFAVRPEGSVSTLKIQRTERGDSAVYLCASSRVGLGETQYFGPGTRLLVL.

This chain connects TRBV19 to TRBJ1-2; D possibly corresponds to TRBD1 (6 bases). CDR1 is LNHDA, CDR2 SQIVND, per germline (reference sequence). V was cut by 9 bases and J by 2 bases, with 10 bases left in between. The CDR3 spans 12 residues. The CDR3 loop reads CASRDNNYGYTF. In DNA form, the CDR3 reads TGTGCCAGCCGGGACAACAACTATGGCTACACCTTC. Supplemented by reference TRBV19 and TRBJ1-2, the full variable domain reads DGGITQSPKYLFRKEGQNVTLSCEQNLNHDAMYWYRQDPGQGLRLIYYSQIVNDFQKGDIAEGYSVSREKKESFPLTVTSAQKNPTAFYLCASRDNNYGYTFGSGTRLTVV.

This clonotype was detected ten times or more. The chain recombines TRBV28 with TRBJ2-7; tentative D call: TRBD1 (5 bases). This CDR3 has 16 residues. In germline, CDR1 is MDHEN, CDR2 SYDVKM. Trimming shortened V by 3 bases and J by 2 bases, and 17 bases separated the two germline ends. The CDR3: CASSFPRSGAAYEQYF. The CDR3 bases are TGTGCCAGCAGTTTCCCTCGTAGTGGGGCCGCCTACGAGCAGTACTTC.

This clonotype appeared many times. V and J are TRBV20-1 and TRBJ1-1; 8 bases fit TRBD1. Germline V gene sequence: CDR1 DFQATT, CDR2 SNEGSKA (reference sequence). The CDR3 length is 15 residues. With 6 bases clipped from V and 2 bases from J, the junction kept 11 bases outside the gene matches. Written as DNA, the CDR3 is TGCAGTGCGGTAGCAAGAGGACAGGGCAACACTGAAGCTTTCTTT. It translates to CSAVARGQGNTEAFF.

This clonotype was recorded at least ten times. The rearrangement uses TRBV6-2 or TRBV6-3 and TRBJ2-2; the match to TRBD1 covers 9 bases. Germline CDR1 MNHEY, CDR2 SVGEGT. The CDR3 has 13 residues. V was pared by 6 bases and J by 9 bases, with 5 bases of the junction left unmatched. CDR3 sequence: CASRVQGARELFF. CDR3 coding DNA: TGTGCCAGCAGGGTACAGGGGGCCCGGGAGCTGTTTTTT.

This clonotype came up many times. The chain joins TRBV20-1 to TRBJ2-1; 7 bases line up with TRBD2. This CDR3 has 14 residues. The junction had 7 bases not matched to a gene; V was cut back by 6 bases and J by 2 bases. Germline CDR1 DFQATT, CDR2 SNEGSKA (reference sequence). In nucleotides, the CDR3 is TGCAGTGCCTTGACTAGCCCTCCCTACAATGAGCAGTTCTTC. It is translated as CSALTSPPYNEQFF.

This clonotype appeared many times. V gene TRBV5-1 combines with J gene TRBJ1-3; 9 nucleotides align to TRBD1. The CDR3 has 16 residues. J was trimmed by 4 bases and V by 2 bases; bases with no gene match: 7. Germline-derived CDR1 and CDR2 are SGHRS and YFSETQ. CDR3 residues: CASSLITGGGGNTIYF. As DNA, the CDR3 is TGCGCCAGCAGCTTAATAACAGGGGGCGGAGGAAACACCATATATTTT. Looking up the rest from reference TRBV5-1 and TRBJ1-3 gives the full variable domain: KAGVTQTPRYLIKTRGQQVTLSCSPISGHRSVSWYQQTPGQGLQFLFEYFSETQRNKGNFPGRFSGRQFSNSRSEMNVSTLELGDSALYLCASSLITGGGGNTIYFGEGSWLTVV.

This clonotype was recorded at least ten times. The chain joins TRBV2 to TRBJ2-1; D is unresolved. Trimming removed 6 bases from V and 4 bases from J, with 10 bases in between. The CDR3 has 13 amino acids. Germline lookup yields CDR1 SNHLY and CDR2 FYNNEI. This CDR3 is CASSPLAYNEQFF. As DNA, the CDR3 is TGTGCCAGCAGCCCCCTGGCATACAATGAGCAGTTCTTC.

This clonotype appeared many times. The chain recombines TRBV2 with TRBJ2-1; 11 bases fit TRBD2. The CDR3 runs to 14 residues. Trimming cost V 8 bases and J 2 bases; bases outside gene matches: 2. Germline V CDR1 and CDR2: SNHLY, FYNNEI. CDR3 residues: CASQGLAAYNEQFF. CDR3 DNA: TGTGCCAGCCAGGGACTAGCGGCCTACAATGAGCAGTTCTTC.

The CDR3 region is CASSSDGSYEQYF. The CDR3 nucleotides read TGCGCCAGCAGCTCGGACGGATCCTACGAGCAGTACTTC. The chain uses TRBV5-1 and TRBJ2-7; no definite D call. The CDR3 totals 13 residues. Germline assignment: CDR1 SGHRS and CDR2 YFSETQ. The ends were cut back, 3 bases at V and 1 base at J, with 8 bases in the middle.

This clonotype has at least ten counts. The genes are TRBV6-6 and TRBJ2-1; possible D gene TRBD2, 5 bases. The CDR3 is 12 amino acids. The germline V and J ends were trimmed by 5 bases and 8 bases, with 10 bases remaining between them. CDR1 MNHNY and CDR2 SVGAGI come from the germline V gene (reference sequence). CDR3 in amino acids: CASSPLADEQFF. In DNA, the CDR3 is TGTGCCAGCAGTCCTCTAGCCGATGAGCAGTTCTTC.

To note about this clonotype: The junction departs from germline at one end; a sequencing error may be responsible. The chain links TRBV10-3 to TRBJ1-1, with D hard to call. Germline-derived CDR1 and CDR2 are ENHRY and SYGVKD. The CDR3 covers 12 residues. The CDR3 region has the DNA TGTGCCATCACTGAGGGGAACACTGAAGCTTTCTTT. Its translation is CAITEGNTEAFF.

The sample holds many counts of this clonotype. This chain links TRBV10-3 with TRBJ2-5; D gene ambiguous. V lost 4 bases, J lost 2 bases, and 5 bases lay in between. The CDR3 extends over 12 amino acids. Per the germline V gene, CDR1 is ENHRY and CDR2 is SYGVKD. The DNA of the CDR3 is TGTGCCATCAGTGTGGCGCAAGAGACCCAGTACTTC. Its protein is CAISVAQETQYF.

Many counts were recorded for this clonotype. J is TRBJ2-3 and V is TRBV6-2 or TRBV6-3, with D perhaps TRBD1 (6 bases). The CDR3 extends over 16 amino acids. V gave up 0 bases and J gave up 6 bases, with 16 bases separating them. The germline CDR1 and CDR2 sequences are MNHEY and SVGEGT. CDR3 sequence (DNA): TGTGCCAGCAGTTACTCGGAACAGGGTCGGACGGATACGCAGTATTTT. The encoded protein is CASSYSEQGRTDTQYF.

This clonotype occurred a few times. The rearrangement joins TRBV20-1 to TRBJ2-3, with 10 bases identical to TRBD1. Trimming cost V 5 bases and J 2 bases; bases outside gene matches: 7. CDR3 length: 15 residues. CDR1 and CDR2 (germline): DFQATT, SNEGSKA (reference sequence). CDR3 sequence reads: CSAEGTGVATDTQYF. The CDR3 nucleotides are TGCAGTGCTGAGGGGACAGGGGTAGCCACAGATACGCAGTATTTT.

This clonotype showed up many times. The chain has TRBV4-3 and TRBJ2-2; possibly TRBD1 or TRBD2 for D (5 bases each). This CDR3 is 15 amino acids long. CDR1 and CDR2 (germline): LGHNA, YSLEER. V was shortened by 4 bases and J by 1 base, with 10 bases between the two germline ends. CDR3 in DNA: TGCGCCAGCAGCCTCGGGACGTTGAACACCGGGGAGCTGTTTTTT. This gives the protein CASSLGTLNTGELFF.

This clonotype was seen at least ten times. This chain uses TRBV28 with TRBJ2-6, with D unclear. CDR1 is MDHEN and CDR2 is SYDVKM in the germline V gene. The CDR3 is 15 amino acids. The V and J ends lost 3 bases and 0 bases respectively, with 6 bases between them. CDR3 amino acids: CASSLGHSGANVLTF. The CDR3 region has the DNA TGTGCCAGCAGTTTGGGCCACTCTGGGGCCAACGTCCTGACTTTC.

This clonotype was recorded a few times. V usage is TRBV5-1 and J usage is TRBJ2-3; D unresolved. The ends were cut back, 2 bases at V and 2 bases at J, with 9 bases in the middle. This CDR3 is 14 amino acids long. Germline V lookup: CDR1 SGHRS, CDR2 YFSETQ. The CDR3 spells CASSFDTVTDTQYF. The DNA of the CDR3 is TGCGCCAGCAGCTTCGACACGGTCACAGATACGCAGTATTTT.